This TCR beta chain derives from a study of OX40 agonist ivuxolimab in advanced cancers. Looking at the study overall: Patients were dosed with the agonistic anti-OX40 (CD134) antibody ivuxolimab. A male proportion of more than 75% was recorded, with mean age approximately 60 years and range about 23 to 90. Three patients had partial responses: one hepatocellular carcinoma, two cutaneous melanoma.

Profiling relied on immunoSEQ multiplex PCR, and the TCRdb table lists in-frame clones only, not all of them. The table has about 72,000 clones, around 90% seen once. The germline CDR1 and CDR2 sequences are ENHRY and SYGVKD. The trim removed 4 bases at V and 6 bases at J, leaving 0 bases unmatched. The CDR3 contains 12 residues. The rearrangement joins TRBV10-3 to TRBJ1-2, with 9 bases fitting TRBD1. The receptor was derived from an adult with an advanced solid tumor such as melanoma, head and neck, liver or kidney cancer. The sample here was CD4+ or CD8+ T cells sorted from blood, taken in a trial of the OX40 agonist ivuxolimab. Here the CDR3 DNA reads TGTGCCATCAGTGGGGACAGGGATGGCTACACCTTC. Its protein is CAISGDRDGYTF.